The 16 T cell receptor beta chains reported below all come from one sample, sequenced in a study of cytomegalovirus exposure and HLA in healthy donors. Both 60 Vbeta primers and 13 Jbeta primers went into the PCR. Some clones are missing from TCRdb's copy, which holds only in-frame ones; the method was immunoSEQ multiplex PCR. The sample records about 100,000 clones, approximately 76% being singletons. Sequencing was done on a sample of PBMCs. The receptors here all came from a woman between 18 and 30 years old in good health and CMV-seropositive.

The chain is built from TRBV27 and TRBJ2-7; D ambiguous. CDR1 MNHEY and CDR2 SMNVEV come from the germline V gene (reference sequence). V lost 3 bases to trimming and J lost 2 bases, with 8 bases between them. The length of the CDR3 is 13 residues. The CDR3 region is CASSFGQTYEQYF. As DNA, the CDR3 is TGTGCCAGCAGTTTTGGGCAGACCTACGAGCAGTACTTC.

J is TRBJ1-1 and V is TRBV5-8, with D hard to call. CDR1 SGHTS and CDR2 YDEGEE come from the germline V gene. Trimming pared 7 bases from V and 6 bases from J, leaving 13 bases between. The CDR3 loop spans 12 amino acids. The chain's CDR3 is CASLLEVAEAFF. In DNA form, the CDR3 reads TGTGCCAGCCTTCTCGAGGTCGCTGAAGCTTTCTTT.

The chain has TRBV6-5 and TRBJ1-2; TRBD1 aligns across 7 bases. Trimming removed 6 bases from V and 7 bases from J; junction bases left unmatched: 8. The CDR3 has 13 residues. CDR1 MNHEY and CDR2 SVGAGI come from the germline V gene. Here the CDR3 reads CASRNRGGGGYTF. The CDR3, as DNA: TGTGCCAGCAGGAATCGAGGGGGCGGTGGCTACACCTTC.

This clone was detected only a few times. This sequence joins TRBV28 and TRBJ1-5; D is possibly TRBD1 (5 bases). This CDR3 region has 17 residues. CDR1 MDHEN and CDR2 SYDVKM come from the germline V gene. V was trimmed by 5 bases and J by 1 base, leaving 18 bases between them. The CDR3 DNA is TGTGCCAGCAGTCTCCTCGGCGGGGGTGGGAGCAATCAGCCCCAGCATTTT. As protein: CASSLLGGGGSNQPQHF.

The V call is TRBV28, the J call TRBJ1-1; 9 nucleotides match TRBD1. The V segment lost 5 bases and the J segment 4 bases; nucleotides outside the gene matches: 11. The germline V gene encodes CDR1 MDHEN and CDR2 SYDVKM. The CDR3 runs to 16 residues. Here the CDR3 reads CASSPGPGQGSTEAFF. The CDR3 DNA reads as TGTGCCAGCAGTCCTGGCCCGGGACAGGGTTCCACTGAAGCTTTCTTT.

V and J are TRBV19 and TRBJ1-1; 8 bases match TRBD1. V lost 7 bases and J lost 4; bases outside the gene matches: 5. Germline CDR1 LNHDA, CDR2 SQIVND (reference sequence). This CDR3 spans 13 amino acids. CDR3 bases: TGTGCCAGTATAGCCAGGGGGCCCACTGAAGCTTTCTTT. Translating it yields CASIARGPTEAFF.

This chain links TRBV28 with TRBJ2-6; TRBD1 aligns across 7 bases. Trimming took 2 bases from V and 0 from J; bases not matched to a gene: 4. Germline V gene lookup returns CDR1 MDHEN and CDR2 SYDVKM. The length of the CDR3 is 17 residues. The DNA of the CDR3 is TGTGCCAGCAGTTTACGGACAGGATACTCTGGGGCCAACGTCCTGACTTTC. Residues: CASSLRTGYSGANVLTF. The variable domain in full, completed from reference TRBV28 and TRBJ2-6, reads DVKVTQSSRYLVKRTGEKVFLECVQDMDHENMFWYRQDPGLGLRLIYFSYDVKMKEKGDIPEGYSVSREKKERFSLILESASTNQTSMYLCASSLRTGYSGANVLTFGAGSRLTVL.

The J gene is TRBJ1-2, the V gene TRBV13; no reliable D call. This CDR3 has 12 amino acids. V shed 7 bases and J shed 1 base, with 7 bases lying between them. The germline V gene has CDR1 PRHDT and CDR2 FYEKMQ (reference sequence). In DNA, the CDR3 is TGTGCCAGCACCACGGGTAACTATGGCTACACCTTC. Amino acid sequence: CASTTGNYGYTF.

The J gene is TRBJ2-7, the V gene TRBV11-2; 7 bases align to TRBD2. The germline gives CDR1 SGHAT, CDR2 FQNNGV. V gave up 5 bases and J gave up 3 bases; unmatched junction bases: 7. This CDR3 contains 14 residues. Here the CDR3 reads CASSLGSSGYEQYF. CDR3 coding DNA: TGTGCCAGCAGCCTTGGGTCTAGCGGCTACGAGCAGTACTTC.

This chain uses TRBV6-4 with TRBJ2-3, with D tentatively TRBD2 (6 bases). Germline lookup yields CDR1 MRHNA and CDR2 SNTAGT. The CDR3 contains 16 residues. The V end lost 0 bases, the J end lost 0 bases, and 10 bases lay between the germline ends. Here the CDR3 reads CASSDSPGSSTDTQYF. The CDR3 DNA is TGTGCCAGCAGTGACTCCCCCGGGAGTAGCACAGATACGCAGTATTTT.

This sequence joins TRBV30 and TRBJ2-3; D is possibly TRBD2 (5 bases). The CDR3 is made up of 13 amino acids. Germline V lookup: CDR1 GTSNPN, CDR2 SVGIG (reference sequence). V lost 3 bases, J lost 4 bases, and 11 bases lay in between. The CDR3: CAWSGGGPDTQYF. CDR3 sequence (DNA): TGTGCCTGGAGCGGAGGTGGTCCAGATACGCAGTATTTT.

This clone is a singleton in its sample. The V call is TRBV10-3, the J call TRBJ1-1; 8 nucleotides line up with TRBD1. This CDR3 is built from 21 residues. In germline, CDR1 is ENHRY, CDR2 SYGVKD. The ends lost 2 bases at V and 1 base at J; junction bases unmatched: 21. The CDR3 DNA sequence: TGTGCCATCAGTGAGACCTCGGGACCCGGTGGCAGGGGGCGTGGGAACACTGAAGCTTTCTTT. This encodes CAISETSGPGGRGRGNTEAFF.

This clone was seen once. The V and J genes are TRBV4-1 and TRBJ2-7, with a possible D match to TRBD2 (6 bases). The V end lost 0 bases, the J end lost 9 bases, and 15 bases lay between the germline ends. Looked up from germline, CDR1 is MGHRA and CDR2 is YSYEKL. The CDR3 is 14 amino acids. CDR3: CASSQDPAGPRQYF. The CDR3 DNA sequence: TGCGCCAGCAGCCAAGATCCTGCGGGGCCACGGCAGTACTTC.

The rearrangement uses TRBV27 and TRBJ1-2, with D possibly matching TRBD1 (6 bases). V was trimmed by 5 bases and J by 7 bases, leaving 20 bases between them. Germline CDR1 reads MNHEY; CDR2 reads SMNVEV (reference sequence). This CDR3 contains 15 residues. The CDR3 sequence: CASSRGDKTTIGYTF. DNA of the CDR3: TGTGCCAGCAGTAGAGGGGACAAGACAACTATTGGCTACACCTTC.

This chain connects TRBV29-1 to TRBJ1-1; D unresolved. Germline-derived CDR1 and CDR2 are SQVTM and ANQGSEA. Trimming took off 4 bases at V and 6 bases at J, with 12 bases between the two ends. The CDR3 spans 12 residues. The CDR3 DNA follows: TGCAGCGTTGCTTTTAGCCGATCTGAAGCTTTCTTT. Its translation is CSVAFSRSEAFF. Supplemented by reference TRBV29-1 and TRBJ1-1, the full variable domain reads SAVISQKPSRDICQRGTSLTIQCQVDSQVTMMFWYRQQPGQSLTLIATANQGSEATYESGFVIDKFPISRPNLTFSTLTVSNMSPEDSSIYLCSVAFSRSEAFFGQGTRLTVV.

V usage is TRBV5-1 and J usage is TRBJ1-2, with D maybe TRBD1 (6 bases). CDR1 and CDR2 (germline): SGHRS, YFSETQ. This CDR3 is 14 amino acids long. The ends were cut back, 0 bases at V and 8 bases at J, with 14 bases in the middle. CDR3 bases: TGCGCCAGCAGCTTGGAGGTGGGGGCGAGGGGCTACACCTTC. This gives the protein CASSLEVGARGYTF. The full variable domain, rest sourced from reference TRBV5-1 and TRBJ1-2, is KAGVTQTPRYLIKTRGQQVTLSCSPISGHRSVSWYQQTPGQGLQFLFEYFSETQRNKGNFPGRFSGRQFSNSRSEMNVSTLELGDSALYLCASSLEVGARGYTFGSGTRLTVV.